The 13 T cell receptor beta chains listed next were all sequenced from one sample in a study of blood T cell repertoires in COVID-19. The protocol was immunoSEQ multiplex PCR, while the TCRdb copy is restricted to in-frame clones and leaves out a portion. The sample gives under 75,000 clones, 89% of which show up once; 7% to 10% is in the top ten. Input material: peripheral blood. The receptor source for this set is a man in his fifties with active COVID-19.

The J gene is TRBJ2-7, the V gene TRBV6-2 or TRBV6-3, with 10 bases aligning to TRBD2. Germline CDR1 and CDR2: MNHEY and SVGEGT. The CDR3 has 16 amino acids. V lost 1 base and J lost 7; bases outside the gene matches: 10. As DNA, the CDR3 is TGTGCCAGCAGTTACTTAGCCCCTAGCGGGGGAGGTGAGCAGTACTTC. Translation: CASSYLAPSGGGEQYF.

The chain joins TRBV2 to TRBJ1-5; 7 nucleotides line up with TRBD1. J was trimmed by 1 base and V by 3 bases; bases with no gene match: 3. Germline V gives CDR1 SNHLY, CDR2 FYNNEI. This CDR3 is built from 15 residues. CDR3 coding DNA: TGTGCCAGCAGTGAGACAGGGAGAAGCAATCAGCCCCAGCATTTT. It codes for CASSETGRSNQPQHF.

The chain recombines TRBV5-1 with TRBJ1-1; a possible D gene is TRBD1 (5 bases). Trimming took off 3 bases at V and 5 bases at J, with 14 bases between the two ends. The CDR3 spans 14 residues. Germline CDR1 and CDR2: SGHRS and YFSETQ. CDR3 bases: TGCGCCAGCAGCTCCCAGGGCCAAGGGACTGAAGCTTTCTTT. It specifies CASSSQGQGTEAFF.

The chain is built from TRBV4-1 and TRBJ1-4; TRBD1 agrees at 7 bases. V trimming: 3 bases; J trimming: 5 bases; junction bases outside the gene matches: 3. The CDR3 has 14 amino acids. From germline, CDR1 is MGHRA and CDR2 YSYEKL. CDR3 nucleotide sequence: TGCGCCAGCAGCCAGGACAGGCGGAATGAAAAACTGTTTTTT. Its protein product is CASSQDRRNEKLFF.

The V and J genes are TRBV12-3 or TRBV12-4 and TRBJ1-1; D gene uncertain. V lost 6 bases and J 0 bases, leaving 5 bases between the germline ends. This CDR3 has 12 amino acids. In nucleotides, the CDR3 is TGTGCCAGCAGCAGAATGAACACTGAAGCTTTCTTT. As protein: CASSRMNTEAFF.

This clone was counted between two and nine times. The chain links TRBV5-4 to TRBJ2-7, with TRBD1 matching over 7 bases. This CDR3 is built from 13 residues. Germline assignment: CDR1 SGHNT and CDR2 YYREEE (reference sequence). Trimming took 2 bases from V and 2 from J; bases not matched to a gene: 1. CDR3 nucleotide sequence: TGTGCCAGCAGCTTCCAGGGGGCCTACGAGCAGTACTTC. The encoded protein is CASSFQGAYEQYF.

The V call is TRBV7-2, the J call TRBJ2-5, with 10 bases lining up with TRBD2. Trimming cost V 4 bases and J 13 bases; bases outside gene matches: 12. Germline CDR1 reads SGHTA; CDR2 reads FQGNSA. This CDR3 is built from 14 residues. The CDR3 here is CASSSYSGGSSRYF. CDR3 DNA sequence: TGTGCCAGCAGCTCCTATAGCGGGGGGTCCTCCCGGTACTTC.

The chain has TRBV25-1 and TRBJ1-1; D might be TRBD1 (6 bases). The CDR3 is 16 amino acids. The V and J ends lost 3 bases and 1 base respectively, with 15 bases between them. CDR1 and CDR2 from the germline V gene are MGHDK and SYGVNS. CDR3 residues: CASSDPQGAQNTEAFF. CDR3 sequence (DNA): TGTGCCAGCAGTGATCCACAGGGCGCGCAGAACACTGAAGCTTTCTTT.

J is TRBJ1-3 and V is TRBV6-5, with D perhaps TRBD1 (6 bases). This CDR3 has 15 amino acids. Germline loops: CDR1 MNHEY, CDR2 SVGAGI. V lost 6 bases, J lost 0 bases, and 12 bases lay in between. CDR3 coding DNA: TGTGCCAGCAGGAGGGACACTATCTCTGGAAACACCATATATTTT. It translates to CASRRDTISGNTIYF.

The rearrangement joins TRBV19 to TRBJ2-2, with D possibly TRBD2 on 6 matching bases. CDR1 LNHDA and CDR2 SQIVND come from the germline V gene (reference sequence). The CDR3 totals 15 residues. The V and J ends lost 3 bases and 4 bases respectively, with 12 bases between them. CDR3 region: CASSIGSGLTGELFF. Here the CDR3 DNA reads TGTGCCAGTAGTATTGGCAGCGGGCTCACCGGGGAGCTGTTTTTT.

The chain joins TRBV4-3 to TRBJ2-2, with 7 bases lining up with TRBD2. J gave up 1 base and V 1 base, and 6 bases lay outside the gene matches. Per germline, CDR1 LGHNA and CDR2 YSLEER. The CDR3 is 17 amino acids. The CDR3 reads CASSQGAWGGNTGELFF. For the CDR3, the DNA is TGCGCCAGCAGCCAAGGGGCCTGGGGGGGGAACACCGGGGAGCTGTTTTTT.

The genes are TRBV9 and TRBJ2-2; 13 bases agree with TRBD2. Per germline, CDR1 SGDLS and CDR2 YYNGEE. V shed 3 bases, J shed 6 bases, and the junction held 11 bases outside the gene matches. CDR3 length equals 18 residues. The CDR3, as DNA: TGTGCCAGCAGCGCCCCCGGGACTAGCGGGACCGGGGCCGGGGAGCTGTTTTTT. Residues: CASSAPGTSGTGAGELFF.

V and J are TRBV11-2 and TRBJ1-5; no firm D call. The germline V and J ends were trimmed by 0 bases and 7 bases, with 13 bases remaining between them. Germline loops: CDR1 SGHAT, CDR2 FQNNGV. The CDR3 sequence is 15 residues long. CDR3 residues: CASSLDRQSGQPQHF. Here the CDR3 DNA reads TGTGCCAGCAGCTTAGATCGACAATCGGGACAGCCCCAGCATTTT. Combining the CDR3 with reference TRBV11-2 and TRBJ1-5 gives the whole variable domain EAGVAQSPRYKIIEKRQSVAFWCNPISGHATLYWYQQILGQGPKLLIQFQNNGVVDDSQLPKDRFSAERLKGVDSTLKIQPAKLEDSAVYLCASSLDRQSGQPQHFGDGTRLSIL.